This T cell receptor (beta chain) was recorded in a study of blood T cell repertoires in COVID-19. Germline loops: CDR1 SGDLS, CDR2 YYNGEE. V dropped 3 bases and J dropped 1; count of bases not matched to a gene: 6. This CDR3 contains 16 residues. The table came from immunoSEQ multiplex PCR; TCRdb's copy has only in-frame clones and leaves some out. The sample shows more than 300,000 clones, about 90% of them seen only once. Sequencing used PBMCs or T cells enriched from blood (not recorded which). The sequence was collected from a man in his forties in a cohort exposed to, infected with or recovered from COVID-19 (not recorded which). This chain links TRBV9 with TRBJ2-2; 7 positions agree with TRBD1. The chain's CDR3 is CASSALGTVNTGELFF. Here the CDR3 DNA reads TGTGCCAGCAGCGCACTAGGGACAGTGAACACCGGGGAGCTGTTTTTT.